This TCR beta chain originates from a study of cytomegalovirus exposure and HLA in healthy donors. Study-wide findings and caveats: Highly shared sequence variants in one cluster were likely a sequencing artifact.

Germline V lookup: CDR1 SGHNT, CDR2 YENEEA. The CDR3 contains 15 residues. V trimming: 3 bases; J trimming: 4 bases; junction bases outside the gene matches: 5. As to this clone: Its target is not known.

60 Vbeta and 13 Jbeta primers were used in PCR. TCRdb keeps only in-frame clones here, not all; method: immunoSEQ multiplex PCR. The repertoire consists of around 72,000 clones, with around 78% occurring once and the leading ten covering over 6%. The J gene is TRBJ2-1, the V gene TRBV11-3, with TRBD1 identical over 8 bases. The sequence was collected from a man aged 50 to 59 in good health and CMV-seronegative. Sample: PBMCs. The CDR3: CASSFSRGPYNEQFF. The CDR3 coding sequence is TGTGCCAGCAGCTTTAGCAGGGGGCCTTACAATGAGCAGTTCTTC.